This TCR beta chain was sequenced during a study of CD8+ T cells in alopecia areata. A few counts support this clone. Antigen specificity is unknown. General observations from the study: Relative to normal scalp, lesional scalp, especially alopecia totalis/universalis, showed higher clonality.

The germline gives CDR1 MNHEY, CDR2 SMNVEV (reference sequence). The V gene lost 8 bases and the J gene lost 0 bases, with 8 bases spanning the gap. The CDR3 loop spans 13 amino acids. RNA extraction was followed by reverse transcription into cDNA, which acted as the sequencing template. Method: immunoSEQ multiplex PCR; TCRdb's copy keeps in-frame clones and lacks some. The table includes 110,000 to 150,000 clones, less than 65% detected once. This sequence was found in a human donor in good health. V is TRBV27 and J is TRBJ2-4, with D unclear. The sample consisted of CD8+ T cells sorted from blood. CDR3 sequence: CASQRLAKNIQYF. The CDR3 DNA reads TGTGCCAGCCAGCGCCTAGCCAAAAACATTCAGTACTTC.